What follows describes a single T cell receptor (gamma chain). The CDR3 has 14 residues. Looked up from germline, CDR1 is VENAVY and CDR2 is YDSYNSRV. J gave up 3 bases and V 3 bases, and 8 bases lay outside the gene matches. This entry comes from a study of gamma-delta T cells after stem cell transplantation. TCRdb fed the RT-PCR reads into CATT to redo clone calling. The sample has 550 to 650 gamma-chain clones, roughly a quarter seen once. The sequence came from a human donor. It is not recorded whose cells these are; they may come from a transplant donor. The specimen was gamma-delta T cells. The V gene is TRGV8, the J gene TRGJ1 or TRGJ2. TCRdb does not report a J gene; here it was assigned by matching the DNA to germline references. As DNA, the CDR3 is TGTGCCACCTGGGATCCCGACCGTTATTATAAGAAACTCTTT. This codes for CATWDPDRYYKKLF.